This T cell receptor (beta chain) is from a study of cytomegalovirus exposure and HLA in healthy donors (TCRdb year 2017). About the investigation overall: According to a later analysis, one platform produced both the roughly 120 validation repertoires and the 670 or so repertoires of the first cohort. The study aimed to test whether signatures of past pathogen exposure could be identified by cataloging public T cell receptors. Along with the approximately 700-subject first cohort, a separate validation cohort of over a hundred different subjects was used. To predict cytomegalovirus infection status, the study brought together high-throughput TCR immunosequencing, statistical association of individual TCRs with disease status, and machine learning. Results the study describes overall, beyond this receptor: Cytomegalovirus status was reported to be diagnosed by the classifier with high specificity and sensitivity in both the original and validation cohorts. All 120 or so repertoires were used to score co-occurrence in the validation cohort in a later analysis, because that analysis had no HLA typing for the cohort. In a later analysis, TCRs clustered in the first cohort were found to also tend to co-occur in the 130 or so validation repertoires, with about 93% of cluster scores above 0. The study gave a list of under 200 TCR beta chains associated with cytomegalovirus. The authors suggested that the approach could potentially be extended to other disease states and immunological phenotypes. Across donors, most TCR sequences were observed very rarely, whereas some public TCRs were present in many individuals. Three of the identified cytomegalovirus-associated TCR beta chains were confirmed in vitro to be specific for cytomegalovirus antigens.

Ends trimmed: V by 4 bases, J by 6 bases; bases unmatched to a gene: 5. In the germline V gene, CDR1 corresponds to SGHRS and CDR2 to YFSETQ. The CDR3 contains 16 residues, cysteine and phenylalanine counted. This entry keeps only the CDR3 DNA: 48 bases, framed from base 1. Separate from the approximately 690-subject first cohort, the validation cohort of 90 to 150 subjects was the group to which the donors belonged. The receptor library was made with the immunoSEQ multiplex PCR assay. Per the authors' processing: To diagnose cytomegalovirus status from the catalog of TCR beta chain sequences, a statistical classification framework was built. Entries here come from immuneACCESS through TCRdb and include only in-frame sequences with V and J called. Some clones fail to appear in such tables; in the studies checked, an unresolved V gene covers under half of the shortfall, and the cause of the remainder is unknown. V and J calls and clone size follow that table, whereas D and trimming were derived from the DNA. The sample profile shows 150,000 to 200,000 clones; about four fifths of them were found once. 9.5% to 13% of the sample rests with the top ten.

As concerns this clone: What this receptor recognizes is not known. There are no base qualities to consult, and no much larger clone falls within one base.

This sequence uses TRBV5-1 and TRBJ2-1; 15 bases in the junction line up with TRBD2. The clonotype was recovered from a man aged 30 to 39 in good health and CMV-seropositive. The sample taken for sequencing was PBMCs. The nucleotide sequence reads TGCGCCAGCAGCCTAGGGACTAGCGGGAGGACCAATGAGCAGTTCTTC. Translated, it gives CASSLGTSGRTNEQFF. The CDR3 plus the reference TRBV5-1 and TRBJ2-1 genes for the other parts give the full variable domain: KAGVTQTPRYLIKTRGQQVTLSCSPISGHRSVSWYQQTPGQGLQFLFEYFSETQRNKGNFPGRFSGRQFSNSRSEMNVSTLELGDSALYLCASSLGTSGRTNEQFFGPGTRLTVL.